A selection of T cell receptor beta chains follows, all from one sample in a study of radiation and T cells in renal cell carcinoma. Using immunoSEQ multiplex PCR, the repertoire was profiled, and TCRdb retains in-frame clones only, with some absent. The sample consists of 100,000 or so clones, around 88% of them appearing once. The sequencing here drew on blood, taken from a patient whose treatment included radiotherapy and nephrectomy. Receptors originate from a man in his fifties with renal cell carcinoma. The CDR3 runs from the conserved cysteine through the conserved F or W. Each record gives: J gene, CDR3 length, D gene, clone size, V gene, CDR3 protein, CDR3 DNA. The D gene is left open where the match is weak. Clone size is given for some rows only: seen once, a few or many times, or a class if the clone is expanded.

TRBJ2-3 12 TRBD1 . TRBV6-5 CASRKTGVTQYF TGTGCCAGCAGGAAAACAGGGGTTACGCAGTATTTT
TRBJ1-1 14 . . TRBV7-9 CASSGYGGGTEAFF TGTGCCAGCAGCGGATACGGGGGCGGAACTGAAGCTTTCTTT
TRBJ2-7 13 TRBD1 . TRBV18 CASVPGQGSEQYF TGTGCCAGCGTCCCGGGACAGGGTTCCGAGCAGTACTTC
TRBJ2-1 13 TRBD2 once TRBV19 CARRTSGGPEQFF TGTGCCAGGAGGACTAGCGGGGGGCCTGAGCAGTTCTTC
TRBJ1-5 14 TRBD1 . TRBV6-1 CASTLGQDNQPQHF TGTGCCAGCACCCTGGGACAGGACAATCAGCCCCAGCATTTT
TRBJ1-1 13 . . TRBV27 CASSWSGASEAFF TGTGCCAGCAGTTGGTCTGGGGCCTCAGAAGCTTTCTTT
TRBJ2-3 15 TRBD2 . TRBV9 CASSAREGGADTQYF TGTGCCAGCAGCGCACGGGAGGGCGGCGCAGATACGCAGTATTTT
TRBJ2-3 14 . . TRBV10-1 CASSDGAGPDTQYF TGCGCCAGCAGTGATGGGGCAGGCCCAGATACGCAGTATTTT
TRBJ2-3 17 TRBD2 . TRBV4-3 CASSQEQGLAGTDTQYF TGCGCCAGCAGCCAAGAACAGGGACTAGCGGGCACAGATACGCAGTATTTT
TRBJ2-7 17 . . TRBV4-3 CASSQDGTGGGDYEQYF TGCGCCAGCAGCCAAGATGGAACGGGGGGCGGGGACTACGAGCAGTACTTC
TRBJ2-5 17 TRBD2 . TRBV19 CASRPGLAGGPRETQYF TGTGCCAGTAGGCCGGGACTAGCGGGAGGGCCCAGGGAGACCCAGTACTTC
TRBJ2-1 14 . . TRBV2 CASLSGLRYNEQFF TGTGCCAGCTTAAGTGGGTTACGCTACAATGAGCAGTTCTTC
TRBJ1-3 14 . . TRBV30 CAWSAREAGNTIYF TGTGCCTGGAGTGCCAGGGAAGCTGGAAACACCATATATTTT
TRBJ2-5 16 TRBD2 once TRBV2 CASSAQQAGEQETQYF TGTGCCAGCAGCGCTCAGCAAGCGGGGGAACAAGAGACCCAGTACTTC
TRBJ2-5 14 TRBD1 . TRBV6-6 CASSRTGGVETQYF TGTGCCAGCAGCAGGACAGGGGGCGTGGAGACCCAGTACTTC
TRBJ2-7 15 TRBD2 . TRBV11-2 CASSPATSGAYEQYF TGTGCCAGCAGCCCGGCAACTAGCGGAGCCTACGAGCAGTACTTC
TRBJ1-3 15 . . TRBV7-2 CASSLGPGPGNTIYF TGTGCCAGCAGCTTAGGGCCGGGACCTGGAAACACCATATATTTT
TRBJ2-7 15 . once TRBV19 CASKRGQEISYEQYF TGTGCCAGTAAGCGTGGGCAGGAGATTTCCTACGAGCAGTACTTC